These 32 T cell receptor beta chains originate from one sample sequenced in a study of cytomegalovirus exposure and HLA in healthy donors. PCR used 60 Vbeta primers and 13 Jbeta primers. This table comes from immunoSEQ multiplex PCR, and its TCRdb copy is limited to in-frame clones, with some not included. Here the sample spans some 150,000 clones, roughly four fifths being singletons. The sample comprised PBMCs. The receptors come from a man aged 50-59 years in good health and CMV-seropositive.

The chain has TRBV7-3 and TRBJ2-5, with 7 bases fitting TRBD1. CDR3 length: 13 residues. CDR1 and CDR2 from the germline V gene are SGHTA and FQGTGA. V lost 1 base and J lost 5; bases outside the gene matches: 1. The CDR3 sequence is CASSLKGAETQYF. The CDR3 nucleotides read TGTGCCAGCAGCTTAAAGGGGGCTGAGACCCAGTACTTC.

The J gene is TRBJ1-2, the V gene TRBV19, with 10 positions matching TRBD1. Unmatched junction bases numbered 9, after V lost 5 bases and J lost 3 bases. The germline gives CDR1 LNHDA, CDR2 SQIVND (reference sequence). This CDR3 is built from 16 residues. CDR3 loop: CASSWDRDRGYYGYTF. The CDR3 nucleotides are TGTGCCAGTAGTTGGGACCGGGACAGGGGCTACTATGGCTACACCTTC.

The V call is TRBV6-5, the J call TRBJ1-1; no reliable D call. Germline CDR1 is MNHEY and CDR2 is SVGAGI. V lost 0 bases and J lost 2, with 4 bases in between. The CDR3 is 13 residues long. The CDR3 region has the DNA TGTGCCAGCAGTTACTCCCGTAACACTGAAGCTTTCTTT. Protein product: CASSYSRNTEAFF.

The chain is built from TRBV30 and TRBJ2-7; 8 bases fit TRBD2. Unmatched junction bases numbered 6, after V lost 3 bases and J lost 2 bases. From germline, CDR1 is GTSNPN and CDR2 SVGIG (reference sequence). The CDR3 runs to 14 residues. The CDR3 coding sequence is TGTGCCTGGAGAGCAGCGGGGGCACCCTACGAGCAGTACTTC. The encoded protein is CAWRAAGAPYEQYF. Complete variable domain (other parts from reference TRBV30 and TRBJ2-7): SQTIHQWPATLVQPVGSPLSLECTVEGTSNPNLYWYRQAAGRGLQLLFYSVGIGQISSEVPQNLSASRPQDRQFILSSKKLLLSDSGFYLCAWRAAGAPYEQYFGPGTRLTVT.

The chain combines TRBV19 with TRBJ2-5, with 12 bases matching TRBD2. CDR1 and CDR2 from the germline V gene are LNHDA and SQIVND (reference sequence). This CDR3 contains 18 residues. The trim removed 5 bases at V and 4 bases at J, leaving 14 bases unmatched. Here the CDR3 reads CASSALDRTSGMGETQYF. Here the CDR3 DNA reads TGTGCCAGTAGTGCGCTGGACCGGACTAGCGGGATGGGAGAGACCCAGTACTTC.

V usage is TRBV27 and J usage is TRBJ2-7; TRBD1 is a possible D gene (7 bases). The V gene's germline CDR1 is MNHEY and CDR2 SMNVEV (reference sequence). The CDR3 has 13 residues. With 8 bases removed from V and 3 bases from J, the gap between germline ends came to 14 bases. The DNA for the CDR3 is TGTGCCAGCCGGCGGGGACAGTACTACGAGCAGTACTTC. This encodes CASRRGQYYEQYF.

This sequence joins TRBV18 and TRBJ2-5, with 7 bases aligning to TRBD1. CDR3 length: 15 amino acids. CDR1 and CDR2 from the germline V gene are KGHSH and LQKENI. V shed 4 bases and J 3 bases; nucleotides not matched to a gene: 8. Written as DNA, the CDR3 is TGTGCCAGCTCACTCACCGGGACAGAAGAAGAGACCCAGTACTTC. This translates into CASSLTGTEEETQYF.

Concerning this clone itself: At the DNA level, this CDR3 is encoded by other sequences in the same sample as well. The chain employs TRBV5-4 and TRBJ1-1, with 7 bases fitting TRBD1. The length of the CDR3 is 15 residues. V was clipped by 2 bases and J by 7 bases; unmatched bases: 11. CDR1 SGHNT and CDR2 YYREEE come from the germline V gene (reference sequence). In DNA form, the CDR3 reads TGTGCCAGCAGCTTTCAAACAGGGGACACGGGTGAAGCTTTCTTT. Its protein is CASSFQTGDTGEAFF. Variable domain in full (rest from reference TRBV5-4 and TRBJ1-1): ETGVTQSPTHLIKTRGQQVTLRCSSQSGHNTVSWYQQALGQGPQFIFQYYREEENGRGNFPPRFSGLQFPNYSSELNVNALELDDSALYLCASSFQTGDTGEAFFGQGTRLTVV.

This rearrangement joins TRBV7-3 to TRBJ2-1; the match to TRBD1 covers 8 bases. The germline gives CDR1 SGHTA, CDR2 FQGTGA. The V and J ends lost 5 bases and 6 bases, in that order; junction bases with no gene match: 3. The CDR3 loop spans 13 amino acids. DNA for the CDR3: TGTGCCAGCAGCACTACAGGGGGCAATGAGCAGTTCTTC. Its translation is CASSTTGGNEQFF. The complete variable domain, with remaining parts taken from reference TRBV7-3 and TRBJ2-1, reads GAGVSQTPSNKVTEKGKYVELRCDPISGHTALYWYRQSLGQGPEFLIYFQGTGAADDSGLPNDRFFAVRPEGSVSTLKIQRTERGDSAVYLCASSTTGGNEQFFGPGTRLTVL.

The rearrangement uses TRBV28 and TRBJ1-2; the D is unclear. Germline-derived CDR1 and CDR2 are MDHEN and SYDVKM. V was clipped by 5 bases and J by 2 bases, with 12 bases between them. The CDR3 is 14 amino acids. The CDR3 sequence: CASSHTPRNYGYTF. The DNA for the CDR3 is TGTGCCAGCAGTCACACGCCCAGAAACTATGGCTACACCTTC.

This chain uses TRBV7-9 with TRBJ2-7; TRBD2 aligns across 7 bases. Germline V gives CDR1 SEHNR, CDR2 FQNEAQ (reference sequence). This CDR3 has 15 amino acids. V lost 5 bases to trimming and J lost 6 bases; unmatched junction nucleotides: 13. Here the CDR3 DNA reads TGTGCCAGCAGCCCAAGTTGGGCGGGAGAAGGCGAGCAGTACTTC. Amino acids: CASSPSWAGEGEQYF.

The rearrangement joins TRBV4-2 to TRBJ2-5; D may be TRBD1 (5 bases). V shed 0 bases and J shed 4 bases, with 21 bases lying between them. Germline V lookup: CDR1 LGHNA, CDR2 YNFKEQ. CDR3 length: 18 amino acids. In DNA form, the CDR3 reads TGTGCCAGCAGCCAAGATCCCACGGACACGAACCTGGTAGAGACCCAGTACTTC. This codes for CASSQDPTDTNLVETQYF.

The chain uses TRBV7-2 and TRBJ2-5; possible D gene TRBD1, 6 bases. The end of the DNA fits TRBJ2-7 better, so the J call may be wrong. The length of the CDR3 is 15 residues. Per germline, CDR1 SGHTA and CDR2 FQGNSA. CDR3 region: CASSLALGQPYEQYF. The CDR3 DNA is TGTGCCAGCAGCTTAGCGCTTGGACAGCCCTACGAGCAGTACTTC.

This chain connects TRBV5-1 to TRBJ2-2, with 8 bases lining up with TRBD2. The V segment lost 4 bases and the J segment 4 bases; nucleotides outside the gene matches: 6. The CDR3 consists of 15 residues. Germline lookup yields CDR1 SGHRS and CDR2 YFSETQ. The CDR3 loop is CASSTGGALTGELFF. The CDR3 nucleotides read TGCGCCAGCAGCACCGGGGGGGCCCTCACCGGGGAGCTGTTTTTT.

V and J are TRBV6-1 and TRBJ2-7; TRBD1 might be the D (6 bases). Looked up from germline, CDR1 is MNHNS and CDR2 is SASEGT. The ends were cut back, 2 bases at V and 1 base at J, with 12 bases in the middle. This CDR3 region has 15 residues. The CDR3 DNA reads TGTGCCAGCAGTGAACTTGGTAGGGGGTCCTACGAGCAGTACTTC. Its translation: CASSELGRGSYEQYF.

This chain joins TRBV7-9 and TRBJ1-6; maybe TRBD1 (6 bases). Germline CDR1 reads SEHNR; CDR2 reads FQNEAQ (reference sequence). CDR3 length equals 15 residues. The V and J ends lost 2 bases and 10 bases respectively, with 15 bases between them. The CDR3 nucleotides read TGTGCCAGCAGCTTAACGGCAGGGGATCGCTCACCCCTCCACTTT. Protein: CASSLTAGDRSPLHF.

The rearrangement joins TRBV7-6 to TRBJ2-1; 11 bases match TRBD2. Germline CDR1 reads SGHVS; CDR2 reads FNYEAQ. The junction had 8 bases not matched to a gene; V was cut back by 5 bases and J by 5 bases. CDR3 length: 16 amino acids. CDR3 in DNA: TGTGCCAGCAGCCCGTCTAGCGGGAGGCCCCACAATGAGCAGTTCTTC. It codes for CASSPSSGRPHNEQFF. Together with reference TRBV7-6 and TRBJ2-1, the CDR3 gives the full variable domain: GAGVSQSPRYKVTKRGQDVALRCDPISGHVSLYWYRQALGQGPEFLTYFNYEAQQDKSGLPNDRFSAERPEGSISTLTIQRTEQRDSAMYRCASSPSSGRPHNEQFFGPGTRLTVL.

The chain has TRBV5-4 and TRBJ2-5; D is ambiguous. Looked up from germline, CDR1 is SGHNT and CDR2 is YYREEE (reference sequence). With 4 bases removed from V and 0 bases from J, the gap between germline ends came to 4 bases. The CDR3 runs to 12 residues. The CDR3 sequence: CASSLNQETQYF. CDR3 in DNA: TGTGCCAGCAGCCTAAACCAAGAGACCCAGTACTTC.

V gene TRBV6-6 combines with J gene TRBJ1-4, with D maybe TRBD1 (6 bases). V was trimmed by 6 bases and J by 8 bases, leaving 16 bases between them. The CDR3 has 14 amino acids. The germline V gene has CDR1 MNHNY and CDR2 SVGAGI (reference sequence). In DNA, the CDR3 is TGTGCCAGCAGACGGGACACCTACCGGGAAAAACTGTTTTTT. Translated, it gives CASRRDTYREKLFF.

This rearrangement joins TRBV28 to TRBJ2-7; D is unresolved. V was pared by 2 bases and J by 5 bases, with 4 bases between. CDR1 MDHEN and CDR2 SYDVKM come from the germline V gene. The CDR3 runs 11 residues. The CDR3 region has the DNA TGTGCCAGCAGTTTAACGGACGAGCAGTACTTC. It specifies CASSLTDEQYF.

The rearrangement links TRBV6-6 to TRBJ2-5, with unresolved D. The ends were cut back, 6 bases at V and 5 bases at J, with 16 bases in the middle. CDR3 size: 14 residues. Germline values: CDR1 MNHNY, CDR2 SVGAGI (reference sequence). The CDR3 sequence: CASSPEFVRETQYF. CDR3 in DNA: TGTGCCAGCAGCCCCGAATTTGTGAGGGAGACCCAGTACTTC.

The CDR3: CASSLDRGVGNEQFF. CDR3 coding DNA: TGCGCCAGCAGCTTGGATAGGGGCGTAGGCAATGAGCAGTTCTTC. The V call is TRBV5-1, the J call TRBJ2-1; perhaps TRBD1 as D (5 bases). The CDR3 covers 15 residues. Trimming removed 0 bases at V and 6 bases at J, with 13 bases between. The germline gives CDR1 SGHRS, CDR2 YFSETQ.

The V call is TRBV29-1, the J call TRBJ1-5, with no clear D. The germline gives CDR1 SQVTM, CDR2 ANQGSEA. V was shortened by 2 bases and J by 5 bases, with 10 bases between the two germline ends. This CDR3 is 13 amino acids long. The CDR3 protein is CSVETGADQPQHF. The CDR3 DNA is TGCAGCGTTGAAACCGGAGCGGATCAGCCCCAGCATTTT.

The J gene is TRBJ2-7, the V gene TRBV5-1; D might be TRBD1 (6 bases). Trimming left V 1 base short and J 4 bases short, with 12 bases between. This CDR3 has 14 residues. CDR1 is SGHRS, CDR2 YFSETQ, per germline. The CDR3 nucleotides are TGCGCCAGCAGCTTGCCGGGACATCCTTACGAGCAGTACTTC. This encodes CASSLPGHPYEQYF.

The chain joins TRBV5-1 to TRBJ1-5, with D possibly matching TRBD1 (6 bases). TRBJ2-3 matches the DNA end more closely, so the J call is doubtful. CDR3 length: 14 amino acids. The germline gives CDR1 SGHRS, CDR2 YFSETQ. CDR3: CASSLVGGNQPQYF. The DNA for the CDR3 is TGCGCCAGCAGCTTGGTTGGGGGCAATCAGCCCCAGTATTTT.

V and J are TRBV11-2 and TRBJ2-3; D is undetermined. Trimming shortened V by 1 base and J by 2 bases, and 13 bases separated the two germline ends. The CDR3 contains 16 residues. CDR1 and CDR2 (germline): SGHAT, FQNNGV. The CDR3, as DNA: TGTGCCAGCAGCTTAGGCGGTGGCGGATCCACAGATACGCAGTATTTT. This gives the protein CASSLGGGGSTDTQYF.

The chain links TRBV4-3 to TRBJ2-1, with TRBD2 identical over 11 bases. The V gene end was trimmed by 1 base and the J gene end by 7 bases; junction bases not matched to a gene: 3. There are 15 residues in the CDR3. CDR1 LGHNA and CDR2 YSLEER come from the germline V gene. The CDR3 coding sequence is TGCGCCAGCAGCCAAGTAACTAGCGGGAGTAATGAGCAGTTCTTC. Its translation: CASSQVTSGSNEQFF.

V gene TRBV4-2 combines with J gene TRBJ2-2, with no clear D. V was cut by 5 bases and J by 6 bases, with 16 bases left in between. Germline V CDR1 and CDR2: LGHNA, YNFKEQ. The CDR3 has 15 amino acids. The CDR3, as DNA: TGTGCCAGCAGCTCCCCCGGAGTTGGGTCCGGGGAGCTGTTTTTT. Its translation: CASSSPGVGSGELFF.

The J gene is TRBJ1-2, the V gene TRBV7-2, with no clear D. V lost 1 base and J lost 4, with 10 bases in between. The germline V gene encodes CDR1 SGHTA and CDR2 FQGNSA. The CDR3 extends over 14 amino acids. CDR3 DNA sequence: TGTGCCAGCAGCTTAGTAGATGAGAGCTATGGCTACACCTTC. Residues: CASSLVDESYGYTF.

DNA for the CDR3: TGTGCCAGCAGTTTAGAGGAGCCCGGGACTAGCGGGGGTCCACGTGCCGAGCAGTACTTC. Amino acid sequence: CASSLEEPGTSGGPRAEQYF. The V call is TRBV27, the J call TRBJ2-7; TRBD2 matches at 14 bases. Looked up from germline, CDR1 is MNHEY and CDR2 is SMNVEV (reference sequence). Unmatched junction bases numbered 18, after V lost 2 bases and J lost 6 bases. The CDR3 has 20 amino acids.

This sequence joins TRBV30 and TRBJ1-2; tentative D call: TRBD1 (5 bases). V was clipped by 4 bases and J by 2 bases, with 14 bases between them. This CDR3 contains 14 residues. Germline CDR1 reads GTSNPN; CDR2 reads SVGIG (reference sequence). CDR3 amino acids: CAWNLMGGNYGYTF. CDR3 DNA sequence: TGTGCCTGGAACTTAATGGGGGGGAACTATGGCTACACCTTC.

This clone has a handful of counts. The V call is TRBV15, the J call TRBJ2-5, with 10 bases lining up with TRBD1. Germline loops: CDR1 LNHNV, CDR2 YYDKDF (reference sequence). V lost 4 bases, J lost 5 bases, and 4 bases stayed unmatched. The CDR3 loop spans 14 amino acids. CDR3 DNA: TGTGCCACCAGCACAGGACAGGGGGGGGAGACCCAGTACTTC. This gives the protein CATSTGQGGETQYF.